A single sample is the source of the 29 T cell receptor beta chains below, sequenced in a study of blood T cell repertoires in COVID-19. TCRdb's copy holds only in-frame clones and misses some; the assay was immunoSEQ multiplex PCR. The sample holds around 61,000 clones, approximately 92% seen once. The source material was peripheral blood. The receptors here all came from a woman in her sixties with COVID-19, enrolled during active disease.

V and J are TRBV4-3 and TRBJ2-1; D not resolved. Trimming left V 0 bases short and J 0 bases short, with 9 bases between. The CDR3 runs 16 residues. CDR1 and CDR2 from the germline V gene are LGHNA and YSLEER. CDR3 sequence: CASSQEYVSSYNEQFF. The CDR3 DNA reads TGCGCCAGCAGCCAAGAGTACGTCAGCTCCTACAATGAGCAGTTCTTC.

The chain has TRBV12-3 or TRBV12-4 and TRBJ1-2; 10 bases are a match to TRBD1. The CDR3 runs 13 residues. The junction had 1 base not matched to a gene; V was cut back by 5 bases and J by 4 bases. CDR3 loop: CASSRTGGYGYTF. The CDR3 DNA is TGTGCCAGCAGTCGGACAGGGGGCTATGGCTACACCTTC.

The chain has TRBV7-2 and TRBJ2-2; the match to TRBD2 covers 7 bases. The CDR3 is 16 residues long. V was clipped by 5 bases and J by 4 bases; unmatched bases: 10. The germline V gene encodes CDR1 SGHTA and CDR2 FQGNSA. Here the CDR3 DNA reads TGTGCCAGCAGCGCCTGGGGGGGGAGGGCCACCGGGGAGCTGTTTTTT. As protein: CASSAWGGRATGELFF.

The rearrangement joins TRBV7-8 to TRBJ1-1; 11 bases map to TRBD1. V trimming: 5 bases; J trimming: 4 bases; junction bases outside the gene matches: 15. The germline gives CDR1 SGHVS, CDR2 FQNEAQ. The CDR3 is made up of 18 amino acids. The CDR3 region has the DNA TGTGCCAGCAGCACCCGGACAGGGGGCGACGTGCGTGGCACTGAAGCTTTCTTT. This translates into CASSTRTGGDVRGTEAFF.

The CDR3 region is CASRGQGADTQYF. CDR3 in DNA: TGTGCCAGCAGAGGACAGGGGGCAGATACGCAGTATTTT. The rearrangement links TRBV28 to TRBJ2-3; 10 positions agree with TRBD1. Germline V gives CDR1 MDHEN, CDR2 SYDVKM. The CDR3 sequence is 13 residues long. The J segment lost 4 bases and the V segment lost 6 bases, leaving 1 base of the junction unmatched.

The genes are TRBV4-2 and TRBJ2-1; 7 bases match TRBD2. Per the germline V gene, CDR1 is LGHNA and CDR2 is YNFKEQ. V shed 0 bases, J shed 8 bases, and the junction held 7 bases outside the gene matches. The CDR3 length is 15 residues. The CDR3 nucleotides are TGTGCCAGCAGCCAAGAAGCGGGGAAAATGGATGAGCAGTTCTTC. As protein: CASSQEAGKMDEQFF.

This rearrangement joins TRBV2 to TRBJ2-5; D might be TRBD1 (6 bases). The CDR3 runs to 13 residues. Germline CDR1 and CDR2: SNHLY and FYNNEI. The V end was cut by 5 bases, the J end by 5 bases, with 12 bases between. CDR3 loop: CASSTSGVETQYF. CDR3 DNA sequence: TGTGCCAGCAGTACTTCAGGGGTGGAGACCCAGTACTTC.

The chain links TRBV5-1 to TRBJ1-4, with TRBD1 identical over 8 bases. Trimming removed 0 bases from V and 7 bases from J; junction bases left unmatched: 2. Per the germline V gene, CDR1 is SGHRS and CDR2 is YFSETQ. CDR3 length: 14 residues. The CDR3 sequence: CASSLGTGREKLFF. The CDR3 DNA is TGCGCCAGCAGCTTGGGGACAGGGCGTGAAAAACTGTTTTTT. Full variable domain (missing parts from reference TRBV5-1 and TRBJ1-4): KAGVTQTPRYLIKTRGQQVTLSCSPISGHRSVSWYQQTPGQGLQFLFEYFSETQRNKGNFPGRFSGRQFSNSRSEMNVSTLELGDSALYLCASSLGTGREKLFFGSGTQLSVL.

The V call is TRBV9, the J call TRBJ2-7; D is perhaps TRBD2 (6 bases). CDR3 length equals 15 residues. Per germline, CDR1 SGDLS and CDR2 YYNGEE. V was pared by 4 bases and J by 0 bases, with 14 bases between. The CDR3 DNA follows: TGTGCCAGCAGCTTAGCTGGCGGGGACTCCTACGAGCAGTACTTC. Its protein is CASSLAGGDSYEQYF.

This chain joins TRBV9 and TRBJ1-2, with a tentative D call TRBD1 (5 bases). Trimming pared 4 bases from V and 8 bases from J, leaving 18 bases between. This CDR3 has 14 amino acids. Germline V gene sequence: CDR1 SGDLS, CDR2 YYNGEE. The CDR3 DNA reads as TGTGCCAGCAGCCCGTACGGTGGGGGGGTAGGCTACACCTTC. It specifies CASSPYGGGVGYTF.

This chain links TRBV5-8 with TRBJ2-2, with a weak D call TRBD1 (6 bases). The CDR3 covers 16 residues. Trimming left V 2 bases short and J 3 bases short, with 14 bases between. Looked up from germline, CDR1 is SGHTS and CDR2 is YDEGEE. The CDR3 DNA reads TGTGCCAGCAGCTTTCACCGGGACACTCACACCGGGGAGCTGTTTTTT. This gives the protein CASSFHRDTHTGELFF.

The chain is built from TRBV2 and TRBJ1-5, with TRBD1 identical over 10 bases. The CDR3 is 15 amino acids. Germline CDR1 and CDR2: SNHLY and FYNNEI. The V and J ends lost 7 bases and 4 bases, in that order; junction bases with no gene match: 7. The CDR3 protein is CASKRDRGLNQPQHF. CDR3 DNA: TGTGCCAGCAAGAGGGACAGGGGTCTAAATCAGCCCCAGCATTTT.

CDR3 coding DNA: TGTGCCAGCAGCGAACTAGCGGGACGAACAGATACGCAGTATTTT. Encoded protein: CASSELAGRTDTQYF. The chain carries TRBV7-9 and TRBJ2-3; 10 nucleotides align to TRBD2. The V gene end was trimmed by 5 bases and the J gene end by 3 bases; junction bases not matched to a gene: 5. The CDR3 is made up of 15 amino acids. Germline assignment: CDR1 SEHNR and CDR2 FQNEAQ (reference sequence).

This chain links TRBV3-1 (or the pseudogene TRBV3-2) with TRBJ1-6; D ambiguous. CDR3 size: 13 residues. V lost 6 bases, J lost 9 bases, and 12 bases lay in between. Germline V lookup: CDR1 LGHDT, CDR2 YNNKEL (reference sequence). The CDR3 bases are TGTGCCAGCAGAGGGCGGGTCGCTTCACCCCTCCACTTT. As protein: CASRGRVASPLHF.

The J gene is TRBJ1-1, the V gene TRBV7-8, with D possibly being TRBD1 (6 bases). Germline lookup yields CDR1 SGHVS and CDR2 FQNEAQ. There are 12 residues in the CDR3. The V and J ends lost 6 bases and 6 bases respectively, with 11 bases between them. In DNA, the CDR3 is TGTGCCAGCAGAGGGGGTCCCTCTGAAGCTTTCTTT. This codes for CASRGGPSEAFF.

The V gene is TRBV7-9, the J gene TRBJ1-5, with D hard to call. The CDR3 has 13 amino acids. V shed 2 bases and J shed 6 bases, with 8 bases lying between them. The V gene's germline CDR1 is SEHNR and CDR2 FQNEAQ (reference sequence). The CDR3 protein is CASSLNEGQPQHF. The CDR3 nucleotides are TGTGCCAGCAGCTTAAATGAGGGTCAGCCCCAGCATTTT.

The rearrangement links TRBV6-5 to TRBJ1-4, with no clear D. CDR1 and CDR2 (germline): MNHEY, SVGAGI. The CDR3 sequence is 14 residues long. V was trimmed by 4 bases and J by 0 bases, leaving 6 bases between them. CDR3 residues: CASSFLATNEKLFF. CDR3 DNA sequence: TGTGCCAGCAGTTTCCTTGCAACTAATGAAAAACTGTTTTTT.

The table lists this clone with a few counts. The chain is built from TRBV7-7 and TRBJ2-2; TRBD1 agrees at 9 bases. This CDR3 spans 16 amino acids. Germline V CDR1 and CDR2: SSHAT, FNYEAQ (reference sequence). The junction had 10 bases not matched to a gene; V was cut back by 5 bases and J by 6 bases. The CDR3 DNA reads TGTGCCAGCAGCCCTCGAGACAGGGGGTTCCCCGGGGAGCTGTTTTTT. Protein sequence: CASSPRDRGFPGELFF.

This chain connects TRBV4-3 to TRBJ1-1; 8 nucleotides line up with TRBD1. The germline CDR1 and CDR2 sequences are LGHNA and YSLEER. CDR3 length equals 16 residues. The ends lost 4 bases at V and 7 bases at J; junction bases unmatched: 14. The CDR3 loop reads CASSLLVNQGAGEAFF. CDR3 in DNA: TGCGCCAGCAGCCTACTAGTCAACCAGGGGGCTGGTGAAGCTTTCTTT.

This chain links TRBV10-3 with TRBJ1-5; D perhaps matches TRBD1 (6 bases). The V end was cut by 7 bases, the J end by 4 bases, with 11 bases between. There are 13 residues in the CDR3. The V gene's germline CDR1 is ENHRY and CDR2 SYGVKD. The CDR3 spells CAIKGQENQPQHF. In DNA form, the CDR3 reads TGTGCCATCAAGGGACAAGAAAATCAGCCCCAGCATTTT.

The chain recombines TRBV18 with TRBJ2-7, with a weak D call TRBD2 (5 bases). The CDR3 is made up of 15 amino acids. Trimming left V 2 bases short and J 0 bases short, with 11 bases between. Germline loops: CDR1 KGHSH, CDR2 LQKENI. The CDR3 nucleotides read TGTGCCAGCTCACCAACTAGAACTACCTCCTACGAGCAGTACTTC. This translates into CASSPTRTTSYEQYF.

This rearrangement joins TRBV4-3 to TRBJ2-7; 8 nucleotides line up with TRBD2. The CDR3 spans 15 residues. Germline V CDR1 and CDR2: LGHNA, YSLEER. The V segment lost 0 bases and the J segment 2 bases; nucleotides outside the gene matches: 3. This CDR3 is CASSQDWTSTYEQYF. The CDR3 DNA sequence: TGCGCCAGCAGCCAAGATTGGACTAGCACCTACGAGCAGTACTTC.

J is TRBJ2-3 and V is TRBV11-3, with 9 bases identical to TRBD2. Germline assignment: CDR1 SGHNT and CDR2 YENEEA. This CDR3 is built from 18 residues. V lost 8 bases, J lost 5 bases, and 20 bases stayed unmatched. The CDR3 sequence is CASGLRGLAGGPRDTQYF. In nucleotides, the CDR3 is TGTGCCAGCGGACTGAGGGGCCTCGCGGGGGGGCCGAGAGATACGCAGTATTTT.

The chain employs TRBV11-3 and TRBJ1-2, with 8 bases identical to TRBD1. Germline assignment: CDR1 SGHNT and CDR2 YENEEA. This CDR3 is built from 14 residues. The V and J ends lost 5 bases and 9 bases, in that order; junction bases with no gene match: 11. The CDR3 protein is CASSALAQGDRYTF. The CDR3 coding sequence is TGTGCCAGCAGCGCGTTGGCACAGGGGGACCGCTACACCTTC.

The chain joins TRBV24-1 to TRBJ1-2; 7 bases line up with TRBD1. The V segment lost 4 bases and the J segment 4 bases; nucleotides outside the gene matches: 14. The germline V gene encodes CDR1 KGHDR and CDR2 SFDVKD. The CDR3 consists of 17 residues. DNA for the CDR3: TGTGCCACCAGTGACCCGGGACAGCCGGAAGGCTTCTATGGCTACACCTTC. It translates to CATSDPGQPEGFYGYTF.

V usage is TRBV11-2 and J usage is TRBJ1-2; D is uncertain. There are 15 residues in the CDR3. CDR1 is SGHAT and CDR2 is FQNNGV in the germline V gene. V lost 3 bases and J lost 3, with 14 bases in between. In DNA form, the CDR3 reads TGTGCCAGCAGCTTTCTTTCGGGCGGGGACTATGGCTACACCTTC. Translation gives CASSFLSGGDYGYTF.

This clone was detected only once. V gene TRBV25-1 combines with J gene TRBJ2-2; maybe TRBD1 (7 bases). Germline V gives CDR1 MGHDK, CDR2 SYGVNS. The CDR3 sequence is 13 residues long. Trimming pared 4 bases from V and 5 bases from J, leaving 8 bases between. In DNA, the CDR3 is TGTGCCAGCAGTGCAGGGGGGACCGGGGAGCTGTTTTTT. This codes for CASSAGGTGELFF.

CDR3 loop: CASSPTSGSVTDTQYF. DNA for the CDR3: TGTGCCAGCAGCCCGACTAGCGGGAGTGTCACAGATACGCAGTATTTT. This chain joins TRBV4-2 and TRBJ2-3; 12 bases line up with TRBD2. Germline CDR1 LGHNA, CDR2 YNFKEQ. V dropped 4 bases and J dropped 2; count of bases not matched to a gene: 4. CDR3 size: 16 residues.

In its sample, this clone was seen a few times. The V and J genes are TRBV19 and TRBJ2-4; weak D call: TRBD2 (7 bases). Germline CDR1 and CDR2: LNHDA and SQIVND (reference sequence). The V gene lost 3 bases and the J gene lost 8 bases, with 20 bases spanning the gap. The CDR3 consists of 16 residues. Here the CDR3 reads CASSMAGWGGRDIQYF. Here the CDR3 DNA reads TGTGCCAGTAGTATGGCGGGTTGGGGGGGCCGCGACATTCAGTACTTC.